A single sample is the source of the 12 T cell receptor beta chains below, sequenced in a study of shared clonotypes between healthy human individuals. Sequencing used immunoSEQ multiplex PCR; TCRdb keeps in-frame clones, though not all of them. The table shows approximately 2,300,000 clones, with around 92% occurring only once. The sequencing input was naive CD4+ T cells from PBMCs. Described subset: CD45RA+ positively selected. These receptors came from a man in his late teens or twenties in good health. Some clones in this sample may be carry-over from other donors' samples.

The V and J genes are TRBV6-5 and TRBJ1-5, with D maybe TRBD1 (6 bases). V was pared by 8 bases and J by 0 bases, with 14 bases between. Germline values: CDR1 MNHEY, CDR2 SVGAGI. CDR3 size: 15 residues. Here the CDR3 reads CASRLGGNSNQPQHF. The CDR3 nucleotides are TGTGCCAGCCGGCTGGGGGGCAATAGCAATCAGCCCCAGCATTTT.

V is TRBV28 and J is TRBJ2-7; 8 nucleotides align to TRBD2. The J segment lost 4 bases and the V segment lost 7 bases, leaving 15 bases of the junction unmatched. Looked up from germline, CDR1 is MDHEN and CDR2 is SYDVKM. CDR3 size: 16 residues. The CDR3 loop reads CASNTPDGRAFYEQYF. CDR3 bases: TGTGCCAGCAACACTCCAGACGGGAGGGCGTTTTACGAGCAGTACTTC.

V usage is TRBV6-5 and J usage is TRBJ1-2; D perhaps matches TRBD1 (5 bases). This CDR3 has 15 amino acids. The V gene lost 2 bases and the J gene lost 3 bases, with 13 bases spanning the gap. Per germline, CDR1 MNHEY and CDR2 SVGAGI. The chain's CDR3 is CASSYRGGLYYGYTF. DNA of the CDR3: TGTGCCAGCAGTTACCGTGGGGGTTTGTACTATGGCTACACCTTC.

This chain joins TRBV28 and TRBJ2-7; 9 nucleotides match TRBD2. Germline lookup yields CDR1 MDHEN and CDR2 SYDVKM. V was clipped by 3 bases and J by 3 bases; unmatched bases: 9. CDR3 length equals 16 residues. The CDR3 nucleotides are TGTGCCAGCAGTTTGGTGAGTAGCGGGAGAGTCTACGAGCAGTACTTC. Translation gives CASSLVSSGRVYEQYF.

The genes are TRBV7-9 and TRBJ1-2; 7 nucleotides align to TRBD1. The CDR3 is 16 amino acids. The J segment lost 6 bases and the V segment lost 5 bases, leaving 15 bases of the junction unmatched. Germline CDR1 SEHNR, CDR2 FQNEAQ (reference sequence). CDR3 protein: CASSLGRGQGLDGYTF. The CDR3 DNA follows: TGTGCCAGCAGCCTTGGGAGGGGGCAGGGATTAGATGGCTACACCTTC.

V gene TRBV4-1 combines with J gene TRBJ2-1, with D maybe TRBD2 (5 bases). The CDR3 extends over 17 amino acids. CDR1 is MGHRA and CDR2 is YSYEKL in the germline V gene. V lost 1 base, J lost 8 bases, and 21 bases lay in between. CDR3 sequence (DNA): TGCGCCAGCAGCCAAGCTCCCATGGGGAGTGCCCGAGATGAGCAGTTCTTC. This codes for CASSQAPMGSARDEQFF.

The chain combines TRBV9 with TRBJ1-3; 8 bases match TRBD1. There are 16 residues in the CDR3. Germline loops: CDR1 SGDLS, CDR2 YYNGEE. The junction had 2 bases not matched to a gene; V was cut back by 0 bases and J by 0 bases. This CDR3 reads CASSVGDRYSGNTIYF. The CDR3 DNA follows: TGTGCCAGCAGCGTAGGGGACAGGTACTCTGGAAACACCATATATTTT.

This chain links TRBV5-1 with TRBJ1-3; a possible D gene is TRBD1 (6 bases). Between the trimmed V and J ends, which lost 2 bases and 1 base, there was a span of 16 bases. From germline, CDR1 is SGHRS and CDR2 YFSETQ. There are 17 residues in the CDR3. The CDR3 DNA reads as TGCGCCAGCAGCTTTGCAACAGGGAGTATGTCTGGAAACACCATATATTTT. It encodes CASSFATGSMSGNTIYF.

The V call is TRBV2, the J call TRBJ2-7; tentative D call: TRBD2 (7 bases). In germline, CDR1 is SNHLY, CDR2 FYNNEI. There are 14 residues in the CDR3. V shed 7 bases and J shed 3 bases, with 16 bases lying between them. Here the CDR3 reads CASIKGGVVYEQYF. As DNA, the CDR3 is TGTGCCAGCATCAAGGGGGGGGTCGTCTACGAGCAGTACTTC.

This rearrangement joins TRBV10-3 to TRBJ2-7, with TRBD2 matching 8 bases. The CDR3 contains 15 residues. From germline, CDR1 is ENHRY and CDR2 SYGVKD. V gave up 4 bases and J gave up 2 bases; unmatched junction bases: 7. As DNA, the CDR3 is TGTGCCATCAGTGGTATAGCGGGGAGAACCTACGAGCAGTACTTC. Amino acids: CAISGIAGRTYEQYF.

The rearrangement links TRBV6-1 to TRBJ1-5; tentative D call: TRBD1 (5 bases). CDR1 is MNHNS, CDR2 SASEGT, per germline. This CDR3 contains 14 residues. Trimming shortened V by 1 base and J by 5 bases, and 9 bases separated the two germline ends. CDR3 protein: CASSEDRPYQPQHF. CDR3 nucleotides: TGTGCCAGCAGTGAAGACAGGCCATATCAGCCCCAGCATTTT.

The chain uses TRBV2 and TRBJ1-5; D is unclear. This CDR3 is built from 14 residues. Looked up from germline, CDR1 is SNHLY and CDR2 is FYNNEI. The V end was cut by 6 bases, the J end by 2 bases, with 11 bases between. The CDR3 DNA reads as TGTGCCAGCAGGCGGCAGGATGGCAATCAGCCCCAGCATTTT. Encoded protein: CASRRQDGNQPQHF.